The clone carrying this T cell receptor beta chain was seen many times. The antigen is unknown. The CDR3 length is 16 residues. V was pared by 4 bases and J by 2 bases, with 6 bases of the junction left unmatched. Germline V lookup: CDR1 LGHDT, CDR2 YNNKEL (reference sequence). This entry is derived from a study of T cells in Graves' hyperthyroidism and ophthalmopathy. Stability of Graves' hyperthyroidism was defined as absent ophthalmopathy progression within 18 months. Regarding the study as a whole: The authors' 13 V-J model separated ophthalmopathy from stable hyperthyroidism. Most clonotypes expanded in thyroid above 0.001 were likewise present in blood.

Amplification of TCR beta CDR3 regions was performed using RNA transcripts as template. Initially, a first-round RT-PCR of the TCR CDR3 employed the HTBI primer set. TCRdb re-analysed the multiplex PCR reads in MiXCR, keeping a single row per CDR3 protein. Among more than 300,000 distinct CDR3 sequences listed, approximately 14% were seen once. This chain uses TRBV3-1 with TRBJ2-7, with TRBD1 matching over 12 bases. This TCR came from a woman between 55 and 75 years old with Graves' hyperthyroidism. The sample taken for sequencing was blood. CDR3 DNA: TGTGCCAGCAGCCCGACCGGGACAGGGGGCACCTACGAGCAGTACTTC. As protein: CASSPTGTGGTYEQYF.